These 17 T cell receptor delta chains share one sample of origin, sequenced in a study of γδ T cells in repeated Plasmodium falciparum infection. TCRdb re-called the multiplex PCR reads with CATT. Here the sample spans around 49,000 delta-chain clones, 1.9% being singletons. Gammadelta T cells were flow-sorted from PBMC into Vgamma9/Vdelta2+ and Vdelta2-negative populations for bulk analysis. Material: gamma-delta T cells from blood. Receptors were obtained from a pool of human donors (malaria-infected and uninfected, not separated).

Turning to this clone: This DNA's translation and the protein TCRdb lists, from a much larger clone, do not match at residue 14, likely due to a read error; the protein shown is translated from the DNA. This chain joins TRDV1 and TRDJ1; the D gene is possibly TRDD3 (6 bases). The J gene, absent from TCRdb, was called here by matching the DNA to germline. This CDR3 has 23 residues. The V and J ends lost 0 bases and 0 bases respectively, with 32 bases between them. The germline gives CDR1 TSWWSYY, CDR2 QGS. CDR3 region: CALGELSFPTVRLRGENTDKLIF. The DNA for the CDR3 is TGTGCTCTTGGGGAACTAAGCTTCCCTACGGTACGTCTACGGGGGGAAAACACCGATAAACTCATCTTT.

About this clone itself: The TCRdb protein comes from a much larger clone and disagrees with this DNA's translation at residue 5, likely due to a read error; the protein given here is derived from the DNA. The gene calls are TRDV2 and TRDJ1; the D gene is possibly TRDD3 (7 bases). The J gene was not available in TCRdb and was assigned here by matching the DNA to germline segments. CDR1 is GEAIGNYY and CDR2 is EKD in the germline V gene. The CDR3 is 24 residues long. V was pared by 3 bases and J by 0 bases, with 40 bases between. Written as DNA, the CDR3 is TGTGCCTGTGACGCTCTTCCTGGGGGGTACGCGGATGCACAACCCAAATTGTACACCGATAAACTCATCTTT. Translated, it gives CACDALPGGYADAQPKLYTDKLIF.

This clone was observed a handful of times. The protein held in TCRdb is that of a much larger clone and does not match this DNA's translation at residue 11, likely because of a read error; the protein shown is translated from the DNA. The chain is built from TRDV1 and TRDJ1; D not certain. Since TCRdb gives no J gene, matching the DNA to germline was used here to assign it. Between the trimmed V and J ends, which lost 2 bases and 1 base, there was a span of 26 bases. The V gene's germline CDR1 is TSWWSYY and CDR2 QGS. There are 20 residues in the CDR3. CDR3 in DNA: TGTGCTCTTGGGGAATTTAAGCAGTGTACCCACCTGAGGGTCACCGATAAACTCATCTTT. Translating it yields CALGEFKQCTHLRVTDKLIF.

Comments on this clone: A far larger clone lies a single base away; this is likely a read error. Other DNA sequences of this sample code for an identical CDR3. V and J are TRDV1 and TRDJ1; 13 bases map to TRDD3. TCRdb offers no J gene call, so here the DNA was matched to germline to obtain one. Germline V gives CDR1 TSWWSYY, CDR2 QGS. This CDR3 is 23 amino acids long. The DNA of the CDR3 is TGTGCTCTTGGGGACCCGACCCCATCCCGTACTGGGGGATACGCGGGGTACACAGATAAACTCATCTTT. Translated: CALGDPTPSRTGGYAGYTDKLIF.

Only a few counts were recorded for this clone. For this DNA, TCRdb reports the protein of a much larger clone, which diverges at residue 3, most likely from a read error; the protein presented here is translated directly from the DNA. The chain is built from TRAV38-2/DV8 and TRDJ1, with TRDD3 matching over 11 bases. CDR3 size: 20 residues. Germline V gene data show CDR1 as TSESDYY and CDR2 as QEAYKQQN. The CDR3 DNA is TGTGCTCATAGTTCCCCCCTACTTGGGGGATACGCGGGCCAGAGCGATAAACTCATCTTT. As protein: CAHSSPLLGGYAGQSDKLIF.

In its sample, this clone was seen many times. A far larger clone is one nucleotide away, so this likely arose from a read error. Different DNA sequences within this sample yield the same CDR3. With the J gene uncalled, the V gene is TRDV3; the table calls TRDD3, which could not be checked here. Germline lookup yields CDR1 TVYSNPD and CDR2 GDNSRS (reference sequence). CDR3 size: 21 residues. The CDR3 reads CAFQTPFLFLSPWGILGKLIF. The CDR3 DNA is TGTGCCTTCCAAACTCCCTTCCTCTTCCTTTCGCCTTGGGGGATACTAGGGAAACTAATCTTT.

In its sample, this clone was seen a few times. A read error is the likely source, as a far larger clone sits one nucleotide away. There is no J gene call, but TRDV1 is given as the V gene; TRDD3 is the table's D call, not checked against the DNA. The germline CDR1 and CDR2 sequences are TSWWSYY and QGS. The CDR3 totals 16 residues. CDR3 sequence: CALGERIRGIPRPLIF. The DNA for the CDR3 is TGTGCTCTTGGGGAAAGGATCCGGGGGATACCCAGACCACTGATCTTT.

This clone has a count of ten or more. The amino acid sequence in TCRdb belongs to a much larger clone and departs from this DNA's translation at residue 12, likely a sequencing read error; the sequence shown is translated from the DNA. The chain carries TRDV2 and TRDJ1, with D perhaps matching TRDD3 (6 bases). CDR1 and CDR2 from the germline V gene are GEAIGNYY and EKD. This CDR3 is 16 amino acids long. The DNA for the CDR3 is TGTGCCTGTGACACGGGGATTTATAGGATCACCAATAAACTCATCTTT. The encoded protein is CACDTGIYRITNKLIF.

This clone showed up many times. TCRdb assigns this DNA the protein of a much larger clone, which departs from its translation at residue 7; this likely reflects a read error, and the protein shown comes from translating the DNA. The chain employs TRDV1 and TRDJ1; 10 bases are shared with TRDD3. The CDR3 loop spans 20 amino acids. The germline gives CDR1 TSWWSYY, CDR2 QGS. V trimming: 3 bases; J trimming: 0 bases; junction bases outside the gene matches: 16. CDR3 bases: TGTGCTCTTGGGGAGGTCCCCCTACAACTGGGGGATTGGAACACCGATAAACTCATCTTT. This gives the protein CALGEVPLQLGDWNTDKLIF.

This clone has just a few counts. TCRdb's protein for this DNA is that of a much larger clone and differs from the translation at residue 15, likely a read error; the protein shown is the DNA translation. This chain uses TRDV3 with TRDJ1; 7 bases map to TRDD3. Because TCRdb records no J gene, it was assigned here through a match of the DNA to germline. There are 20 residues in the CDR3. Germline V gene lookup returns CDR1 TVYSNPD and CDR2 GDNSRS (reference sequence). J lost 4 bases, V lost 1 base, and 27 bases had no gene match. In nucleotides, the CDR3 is TGTGCCTTTATATCTTCCGCTACAGTCTGGGGGGCCAGGAACATCGATAAACTCATCTTT. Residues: CAFISSATVWGARNIDKLIF.

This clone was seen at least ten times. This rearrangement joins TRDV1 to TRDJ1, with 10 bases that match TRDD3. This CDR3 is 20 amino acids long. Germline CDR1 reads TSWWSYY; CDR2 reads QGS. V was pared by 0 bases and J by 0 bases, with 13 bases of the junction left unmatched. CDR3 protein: CALGELSLLGDWGYTDKLIF. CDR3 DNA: TGTGCTCTTGGGGAACTCTCCCTACTGGGGGATTGGGGGTACACCGATAAACTCATCTTT.

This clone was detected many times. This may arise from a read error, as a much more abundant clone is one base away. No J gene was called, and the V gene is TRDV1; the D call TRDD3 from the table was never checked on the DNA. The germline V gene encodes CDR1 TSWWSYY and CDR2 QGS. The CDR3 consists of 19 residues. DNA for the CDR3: TGTGCTCTTGGGGTCTCCTATTTCCTCTTTAGCAGGAGCACCGATAAGCTCATCTTT. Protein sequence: CALGVSYFLFSRSTDKLIF.

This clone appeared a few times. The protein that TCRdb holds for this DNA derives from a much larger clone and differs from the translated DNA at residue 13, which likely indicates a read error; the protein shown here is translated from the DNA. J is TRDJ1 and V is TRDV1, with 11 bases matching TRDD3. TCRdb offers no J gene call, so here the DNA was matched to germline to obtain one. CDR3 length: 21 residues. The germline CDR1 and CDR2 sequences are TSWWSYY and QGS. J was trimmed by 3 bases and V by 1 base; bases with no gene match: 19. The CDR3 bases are TGTGCTCTTGGGGAACAGAGCCTTTACTGGGGGATAATGGGTCCTTCCGATAAACTCATCTTT. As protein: CALGEQSLYWGIMGPSDKLIF.

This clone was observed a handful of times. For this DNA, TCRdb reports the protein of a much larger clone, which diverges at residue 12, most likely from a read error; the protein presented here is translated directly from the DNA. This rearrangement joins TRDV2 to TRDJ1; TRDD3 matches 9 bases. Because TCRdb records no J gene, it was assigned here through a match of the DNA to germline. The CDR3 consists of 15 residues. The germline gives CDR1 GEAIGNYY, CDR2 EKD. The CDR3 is CACDMLGGIPDILIF. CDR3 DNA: TGTGCCTGTGACATGTTGGGGGGGATACCCGATATACTCATCTTT.

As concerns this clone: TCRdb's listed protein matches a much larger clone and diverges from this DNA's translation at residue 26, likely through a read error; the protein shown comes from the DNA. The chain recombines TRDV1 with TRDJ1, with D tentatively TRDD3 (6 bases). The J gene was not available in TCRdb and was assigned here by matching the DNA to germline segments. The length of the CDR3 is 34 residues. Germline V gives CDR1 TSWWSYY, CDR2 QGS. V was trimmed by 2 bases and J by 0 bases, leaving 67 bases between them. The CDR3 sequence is CALGEVHPSYTSTGTLRSPDTLAYWEPYTDKLIF. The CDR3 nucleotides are TGTGCTCTTGGGGAAGTTCACCCATCCTATACGTCAACGGGGACTTTGAGATCCCCCGACACCCTTGCGTACTGGGAACCTTACACCGATAAACTCATCTTT.

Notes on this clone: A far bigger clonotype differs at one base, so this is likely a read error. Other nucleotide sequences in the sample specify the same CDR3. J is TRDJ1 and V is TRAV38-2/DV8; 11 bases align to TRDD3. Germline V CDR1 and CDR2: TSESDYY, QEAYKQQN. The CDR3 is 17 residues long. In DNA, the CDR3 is TGTGCCTTTCAGGGGGATGGGGGATACGGTGGCACCGATAAACTCATCTTT. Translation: CAFQGDGGYGGTDKLIF.

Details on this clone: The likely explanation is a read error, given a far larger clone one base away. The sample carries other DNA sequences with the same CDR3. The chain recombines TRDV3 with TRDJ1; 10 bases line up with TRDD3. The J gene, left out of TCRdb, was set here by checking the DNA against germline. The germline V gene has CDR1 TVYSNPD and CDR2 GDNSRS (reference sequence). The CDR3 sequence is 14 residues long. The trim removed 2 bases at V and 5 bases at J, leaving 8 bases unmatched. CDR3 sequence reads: CAFFGGYAWDKLIF. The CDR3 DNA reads TGTGCCTTTTTCGGGGGATACGCATGGGATAAACTCATCTTT.